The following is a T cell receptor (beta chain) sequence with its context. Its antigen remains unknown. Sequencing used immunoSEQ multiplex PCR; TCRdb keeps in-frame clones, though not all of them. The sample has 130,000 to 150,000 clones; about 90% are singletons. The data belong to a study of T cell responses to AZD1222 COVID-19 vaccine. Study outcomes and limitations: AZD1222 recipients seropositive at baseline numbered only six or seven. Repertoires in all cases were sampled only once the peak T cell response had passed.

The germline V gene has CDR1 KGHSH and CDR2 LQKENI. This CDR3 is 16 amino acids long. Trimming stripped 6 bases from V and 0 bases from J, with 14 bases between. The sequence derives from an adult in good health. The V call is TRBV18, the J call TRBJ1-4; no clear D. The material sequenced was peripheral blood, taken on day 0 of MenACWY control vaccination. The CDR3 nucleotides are TGTGCCAGCTCCCGATCGGACCCCGCAACTAATGAAAAACTGTTTTTT. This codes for CASSRSDPATNEKLFF.